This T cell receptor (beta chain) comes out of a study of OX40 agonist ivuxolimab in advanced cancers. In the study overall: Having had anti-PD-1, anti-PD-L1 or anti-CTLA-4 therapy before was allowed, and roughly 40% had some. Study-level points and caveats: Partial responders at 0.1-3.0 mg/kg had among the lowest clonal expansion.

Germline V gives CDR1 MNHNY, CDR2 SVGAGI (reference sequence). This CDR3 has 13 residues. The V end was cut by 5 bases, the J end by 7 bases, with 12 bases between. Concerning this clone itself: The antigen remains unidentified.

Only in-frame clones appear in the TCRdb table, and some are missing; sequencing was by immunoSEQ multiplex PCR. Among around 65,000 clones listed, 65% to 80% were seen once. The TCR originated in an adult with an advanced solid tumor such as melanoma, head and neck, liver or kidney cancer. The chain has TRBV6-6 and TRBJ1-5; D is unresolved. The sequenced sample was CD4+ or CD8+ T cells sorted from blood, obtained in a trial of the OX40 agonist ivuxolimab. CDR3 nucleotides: TGTGCCAGCAGTCCAGTCTCGACCCAGCCCCAGCATTTT. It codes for CASSPVSTQPQHF.